The present entry profiles one T cell receptor (beta chain) with its context. What it binds is not known. This CDR3 is 15 amino acids long. V shed 5 bases, J shed 4 bases, and the junction held 10 bases outside the gene matches. The V gene's germline CDR1 is DFQATT and CDR2 SNEGSKA (reference sequence). TCR beta cDNA libraries had unique molecular identifiers. TCRdb reprocessed the PCR reads with MiXCR, giving one entry per CDR3 protein. Of a few hundred thousand distinct CDR3 sequences listed, roughly 34% are singletons. The record originates from a study of post-analysis software for immune sequencing data. Points from the study as a whole: Four to six TRBV segments were significantly more frequent in patients than in controls. TRBV5-6, TRBV5-1 and TRBV20-1 were among these segments.

The chain is built from TRBV20-1 and TRBJ1-4; 7 bases are shared with TRBD1. The source of this sequence is a girl aged 2 to 17 with multiple sclerosis. Sequencing was performed on blood. The CDR3 DNA reads as TGCAGTGCTCCAATCATGAACAGGGGTAATGAAAAACTGTTTTTT. It translates to CSAPIMNRGNEKLFF.